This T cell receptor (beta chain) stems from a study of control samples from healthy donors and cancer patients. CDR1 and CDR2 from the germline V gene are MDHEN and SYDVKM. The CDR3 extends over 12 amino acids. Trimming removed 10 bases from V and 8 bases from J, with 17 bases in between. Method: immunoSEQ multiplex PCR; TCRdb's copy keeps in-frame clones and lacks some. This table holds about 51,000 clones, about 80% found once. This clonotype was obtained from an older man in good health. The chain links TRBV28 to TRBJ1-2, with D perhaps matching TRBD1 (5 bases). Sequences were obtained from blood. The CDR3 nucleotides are TGTGCCACCCAGGGCCCCTTTGGAGGCTACACCTTC. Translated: CATQGPFGGYTF.